The source of this T cell receptor beta chain is a study of neurological immune-mediated disorders. Regarding time point: longitudinal time-point 2. This clonotype showed up many times. One entry per CDR3 protein, called by TCRdb with MiXCR from the 5' RACE reads. Found here are 70,000 to 90,000 distinct CDR3 sequences, around 6% of them singletons; the top ten hold roughly 8.6%. The germline V gene has CDR1 SGHRS and CDR2 YFSETQ. After removal of 0 bases from V and 5 bases from J, the junction contained 4 bases not matched to a gene. CDR3 size: 14 residues. This sequence joins TRBV5-1 and TRBJ2-5; 7 bases fit TRBD1. Sequenced: PBMCs. This TCR came from an older woman with multiple sclerosis. CDR3 sequence: CASSLAGQTETQYF. CDR3 coding DNA: TGCGCCAGCAGCTTGGCGGGACAGACGGAGACCCAGTACTTC.